This T cell receptor (beta chain) was sequenced for a study of blood T cell repertoires in COVID-19. Across the whole study: Both acute and convalescent COVID-19 samples were obtained from the United States, Italy and Spain.

CDR1 and CDR2 (germline): MNHNS, SASEGT. With 0 bases removed from V and 2 bases from J, the gap between germline ends came to 14 bases. The CDR3 sequence is 16 residues long. Per the original data handling: Amplification of reference gene primers provided the estimated nucleated cell counts. Sequencing used immunoSEQ multiplex PCR; TCRdb keeps in-frame clones, though not all of them. The DNA was the basis for D and trimming; V, J and clone size are from that table. The sample lists some 48,000 clones, 70% to 80% occurring once. Participants, about 18 to 100 years old, spanned about two dozen US areas.

Sequences were obtained from PBMCs or T cells enriched from blood (not recorded which). This TCR was sampled from a woman aged 50 to 65 with acute COVID-19. The chain uses TRBV6-1 and TRBJ2-7; D is perhaps TRBD1 (6 bases). The CDR3 DNA sequence: TGTGCCAGCAGTGAAGCAGCTGGGGGCAGGACCTACGAGCAGTACTTC. Its translation: CASSEAAGGRTYEQYF.